This TCR beta chain was captured in a study of post-analysis software for immune sequencing data (dated by TCRdb to the mid-2010s). General notes on the study: Disease courses on record covered relapsing-remitting, secondary progressive and progressive-relapsing multiple sclerosis, though some patients had no subtype annotation. The patient repertoires were compared against approximately ten previously published healthy control repertoires obtained from donors aged 6 to 25 years. A subset of samples was prepared in parallel using single-end sample barcoding, then pooled and co-amplified after Illumina adapter ligation. What the study reported, not specific to this receptor: When samples were clustered directly using the F measure, samples prepared in the same batch co-clustered strongly, which prompted a batch-effect correction. Significantly lower normalized Chao1 diversity was found in multiple sclerosis patients than in controls, suggesting substantial peripheral T-cell clonal expansion. The multiple sclerosis patient group was slightly younger than the control group. Patients showed significantly higher frequencies than controls for about 5 TRBV segments, among them TRBV5-6, TRBV5-1 and TRBV20-1.

The cysteine opens and the phenylalanine closes a CDR3 of 14 amino acids. Left in the record is the CDR3 DNA by itself, 42 bases read in frame from the first base. A distance of 13 bases separates the germline ends of V and J, which lose 6 bases and 5 bases respectively. To demonstrate the VDJtools post-analysis software, the study profiled TCR beta repertoires from the peripheral blood of 13 young patients with multiple sclerosis. The patients with multiple sclerosis were children and adolescents between roughly 6 and 17 years of age. In this sample, this clonotype turned up a few times. The antigen it binds to is not known. The record has no base qualities; no much larger clone is one base away. The library was built by means of PCR. The sequencer was an Illumina HiSeq 2500. To reduce PCR and sequencing biases, unique molecular identifiers were built into the TCR beta cDNA libraries. Roughly 0.5 million cDNA molecules were obtained per 1 to 10 million input T cells, so each molecule approximated one T cell. The patient libraries were prepared and sequenced using the same protocol as the earlier healthy control dataset. Samples belonging to the same batch were prepared together, multiplexed and sequenced on a shared HiSeq lane. The published analysis was carried out like this. Raw barcoded reads were processed with MIGEC, and single-read molecular identifier groups were discarded before consensus assembly and CDR3 extraction. VDJtools was used for post-analysis of the clonotype tables, with diversity normalized by down-sampling every dataset to the smallest sample size. In repertoire overlap clustering, CDR3 amino acid sequences, but not nucleotide sequences, were matched to correct batch-related cross-sample contamination. Using fastp at Q25 and MiXCR, TCRdb reprocessed the public reads and kept productive beta chains. Each entry merges the rows of one CDR3 protein and shows their most common DNA and genes. The V and J calls shown here were made by TCRdb, not taken from the authors' results. This sample has almost 700,000 distinct CDR3 sequences in its table, and 59% of those were observed once. The ten largest clones represent approximately 11% of the sample.

The specimen sequenced was blood. The sequence derives from a girl aged 2 to 9 with multiple sclerosis. In this chain, TRBV12-3 or TRBV12-4 is recombined with TRBJ2-2, and perhaps TRBD2 as D gene, on 5 matching bases. For the CDR3, the sequence is CASRGAGETGELFF. The DNA sequence is given as TGTGCCAGCAGGGGAGCTGGCGAAACCGGGGAGCTGTTTTTT.